A single sample is the source of the 6 T cell receptor beta chains below, sequenced in a study of cytomegalovirus exposure and HLA in healthy donors. Generated by immunoSEQ multiplex PCR, the TCRdb table keeps only in-frame clones and is missing some. The repertoire holds some 83,000 clones, with approximately 94% as singletons. The sequenced sample was PBMCs. The source of these receptors is a woman aged 18 to 35 in good health and CMV-seropositive.

The chain employs TRBV30 and TRBJ2-7; no clear D gene. The CDR3 contains 12 residues. Germline V gene data show CDR1 as GTSNPN and CDR2 as SVGIG (reference sequence). CDR3 sequence (DNA): TGTGCTGTTGAGGTCAAGACCTACGAGCAGTACTTC. It yields the protein CAVEVKTYEQYF.

The gene calls are TRBV11-2 and TRBJ1-2; D is unclear. The CDR3 extends over 14 amino acids. V dropped 0 bases and J dropped 5 bases, with 10 bases sitting between them. Germline CDR1 SGHAT, CDR2 FQNNGV. CDR3 region: CASSLDPFGYGYTF. In DNA, the CDR3 is TGTGCCAGCAGCTTAGATCCGTTCGGGTATGGCTACACCTTC.

The genes are TRBV2 and TRBJ2-1; a possible D gene is TRBD1 (6 bases). In germline, CDR1 is SNHLY, CDR2 FYNNEI. The CDR3 sequence is 13 residues long. V was trimmed by 5 bases and J by 5 bases, leaving 10 bases between them. CDR3 sequence (DNA): TGTGCCAGCAGTCTAACAGGGAACAATGAGCAGTTCTTC. Protein product: CASSLTGNNEQFF. The full variable domain, with the rest looked up from reference TRBV2 and TRBJ2-1, is EPEVTQTPSHQVTQMGQEVILRCVPISNHLYFYWYRQILGQKVEFLVSFYNNEISEKSEIFDDQFSVERPDGSNFTLKIRSTKLEDSAMYFCASSLTGNNEQFFGPGTRLTVL.

This chain uses TRBV19 with TRBJ2-2; tentative D call: TRBD1 (6 bases). This CDR3 has 15 residues. The V end was cut by 5 bases, the J end by 4 bases, with 14 bases between. CDR1 and CDR2 from the germline V gene are LNHDA and SQIVND (reference sequence). The CDR3 protein is CASSLVGDITGELFF. DNA of the CDR3: TGTGCCAGTAGTTTGGTAGGGGACATCACCGGGGAGCTGTTTTTT.

The rearrangement links TRBV4-2 to TRBJ2-2; 8 bases align to TRBD1. The junction had 8 bases not matched to a gene; V was cut back by 5 bases and J by 0 bases. Germline values: CDR1 LGHNA, CDR2 YNFKEQ. The CDR3 totals 17 residues. CDR3 in DNA: TGTGCCAGCAGCTGGACAGGGCCCCAGGCGAACACCGGGGAGCTGTTTTTT. This sequence encodes CASSWTGPQANTGELFF.

CDR3 sequence: CASSPRSGKYNEQFF. The CDR3 DNA reads as TGTGCCAGCAGCCCGAGGAGCGGGAAGTACAATGAGCAGTTCTTC. This chain connects TRBV14 to TRBJ2-1, with 7 nucleotides matching TRBD2. Germline CDR1 and CDR2: SGHDN and FVKESK. There are 15 residues in the CDR3. J was trimmed by 4 bases and V by 4 bases; bases with no gene match: 7.